This TCR beta chain comes out of a study of post-analysis software for immune sequencing data. Study-wide results and limits: Relative to controls, patients had five TRBV segments at higher frequency, with TRBV5-6, TRBV5-1 and TRBV20-1 among these. Significantly lower normalized Chao1 diversity was found in patients with multiple sclerosis relative to controls.

V lost 2 bases to trimming and J lost 0 bases, with 7 bases between them. The CDR3 sequence is 14 residues long. Germline assignment: CDR1 MGHDK and CDR2 SYGVNS. cDNA libraries for TCR beta contained unique molecular identifiers. From approximately 0.95 to 9.8 million T cells, 500,000 or so cDNA molecules were obtained. TCRdb redid the calling of the PCR reads with MiXCR, one entry per CDR3 protein. The sample has a few hundred thousand distinct CDR3 sequences, over 35% seen once. Notes on this clonotype: Its specificity is not known.

The sequencing input was blood. The clonotype was recovered from a girl under 18 with multiple sclerosis. The chain joins TRBV25-1 to TRBJ2-5; D is ambiguous. The DNA of the CDR3 is TGTGCCAGCAGTGAAAAACTGTACCAAGAGACCCAGTACTTC. Translating gives CASSEKLYQETQYF. The full variable domain, with the rest looked up from reference TRBV25-1 and TRBJ2-5, is EADIYQTPRYLVIGTGKKITLECSQTMGHDKMYWYQQDPGMELHLIHYSYGVNSTEKGDLSSESTVSRIRTEHFPLTLESARPSHTSQYLCASSEKLYQETQYFGPGTRLLVL.